This TCR beta chain was captured by sequencing in a study of T cell clonotyping in hematopoietic cell transplantation. Sequenced by immunoSEQ multiplex PCR; TCRdb stores in-frame clones only, minus some. The table records over 9,500 clones, 72% of them present only once. This clone occurred a few times. Germline-derived CDR1 and CDR2 are MNHEY and SVGAGI. V was cut by 4 bases and J by 9 bases, with 10 bases left in between. The length of the CDR3 is 11 residues. Source: peripheral blood mononuclear cells, taken 180 days after allogeneic stem cell transplant. This receptor was identified in a male patient in his sixties or seventies who had an allogeneic stem cell transplant from an unrelated donor, so the T cells may come from the graft donor. Some clones in this sample may be carry-over from other donors' samples. V and J are TRBV6-5 and TRBJ2-7; D is unresolved. CDR3 loop: CASSWGRVQYF. CDR3 DNA: TGTGCCAGCAGTTGGGGTAGGGTGCAGTACTTC.